This TCR beta chain was recovered during a study of T-cell reconstitution after alpha-beta-depleted transplantation in children. Preparation of the TCRbeta library was carried out with unique molecular identifiers. TCRdb independently ran MiXCR on the PCR reads; one entry per CDR3 protein. The sample yields around 960,000 distinct CDR3 sequences, under 30% seen once. Sequences were derived from PBMCs, mostly from graft donor cells, sampled 360 days after TCRalphabeta/CD19-depleted stem cell transplant. The clonotype comes from a boy under two years old who had a stem cell transplant for SCID, so the T cells may come from the graft donor.

CDR3 residues: CASSRPGTDYGYTF. CDR3 sequence (DNA): TGCGCCAGCAGCAGACCGGGGACGGACTATGGCTACACCTTC. The chain combines TRBV4-1 with TRBJ1-2, with a tentative D call TRBD1 (5 bases). The V end was cut by 5 bases, the J end by 3 bases, with 13 bases between. The CDR3 totals 14 residues. Germline values: CDR1 MGHRA, CDR2 YSYEKL.